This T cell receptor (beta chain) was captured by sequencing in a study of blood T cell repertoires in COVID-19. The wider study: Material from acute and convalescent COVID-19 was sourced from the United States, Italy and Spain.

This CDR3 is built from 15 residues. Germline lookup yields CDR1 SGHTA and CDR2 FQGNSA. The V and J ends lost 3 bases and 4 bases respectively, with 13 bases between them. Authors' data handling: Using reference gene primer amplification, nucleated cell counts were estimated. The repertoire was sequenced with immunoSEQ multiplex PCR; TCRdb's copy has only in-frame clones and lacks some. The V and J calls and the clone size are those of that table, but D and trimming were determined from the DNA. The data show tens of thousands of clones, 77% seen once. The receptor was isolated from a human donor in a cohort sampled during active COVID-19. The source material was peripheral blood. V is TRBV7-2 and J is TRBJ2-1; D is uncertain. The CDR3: CASSLMVGSYNEQFF. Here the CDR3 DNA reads TGTGCCAGCAGCTTGATGGTTGGCAGTTACAATGAGCAGTTCTTC.